The 19 T cell receptor beta chains below were found in one sample sequenced in a study of control samples from healthy donors and cancer patients (dated by TCRdb to the early 2020s). Library prep was done by the immunoSEQ multiplex PCR assay. TCRdb carries this immuneACCESS record with in-frame sequences only. Its versions omit some clonotypes, under half of them owing to an unresolved V gene in the studies checked, with the rest unexplained. The sample records about 61,000 clones, about 90% of which are singletons. The ten largest clones represent around 5.9% of the sample. Material for sequencing was PBMCs. Receptors originate from a man aged 55 to 70 with colorectal cancer.

The genes are TRBV4-2 and TRBJ2-5, with TRBD1 matching 12 bases. The germline V gene has CDR1 LGHNA and CDR2 YNFKEQ. This CDR3 has 15 amino acids. The V segment lost 3 bases and the J segment 6 bases; nucleotides outside the gene matches: 5. The chain's CDR3 is CASSQPGQGAQTQYF. CDR3 nucleotides: TGTGCCAGCAGCCAGCCGGGACAGGGGGCGCAGACCCAGTACTTC.

V usage is TRBV14 and J usage is TRBJ2-7; D tentatively fits TRBD1 or TRBD2 (5 bases each). CDR1 and CDR2 from the germline V gene are SGHDN and FVKESK. The CDR3 covers 16 residues. V was pared by 1 base and J by 1 base, with 14 bases between. CDR3 nucleotide sequence: TGTGCCAGCAGCCAAGGACTCGGGGCCAGATCCTACGAGCAGTACTTC. Protein product: CASSQGLGARSYEQYF.

The chain uses TRBV19 and TRBJ1-5; TRBD1 is a possible D gene (6 bases). Trimming removed 5 bases from V and 11 bases from J, with 16 bases in between. This CDR3 comprises 13 residues. Germline loops: CDR1 LNHDA, CDR2 SQIVND (reference sequence). Here the CDR3 reads CASSSDRWPAQHF. CDR3 bases: TGTGCCAGTAGTTCCGACAGGTGGCCGGCCCAGCATTTT.

This chain joins TRBV10-3 and TRBJ2-7; D gene unclear. In germline, CDR1 is ENHRY, CDR2 SYGVKD. The CDR3 extends over 13 amino acids. Deletions cut 6 bases from V and 0 bases from J, with 9 bases between. The CDR3 is CAISQQSSYEQYF. The CDR3 DNA sequence: TGTGCCATCAGCCAACAAAGCTCCTACGAGCAGTACTTC.

This clone has just a few counts. The CDR3: CASSSRTSGTQYF. The CDR3 coding sequence is TGTGCCAGCAGCTCAAGGACTAGCGGTACGCAGTATTTT. This chain uses TRBV6-5 with TRBJ2-3; 10 nucleotides line up with TRBD2. Per germline, CDR1 MNHEY and CDR2 SVGAGI. The V segment lost 6 bases and the J segment 8 bases; nucleotides outside the gene matches: 5. There are 13 residues in the CDR3.

CDR3 DNA sequence: TGTGCCAGCAGCCTGACAGGACGTTACGAGCAGTACTTC. Its protein product is CASSLTGRYEQYF. The V and J genes are TRBV2 and TRBJ2-7, with a possible D match to TRBD1 (6 bases). This CDR3 comprises 13 residues. Germline V lookup: CDR1 SNHLY, CDR2 FYNNEI. The V end lost 6 bases, the J end lost 4 bases, and 13 bases lay between the germline ends.

The CDR3 spells CASSIDGSGIYNEQFF. The CDR3 DNA reads TGTGCCAGTAGTATAGACGGGTCGGGGATTTACAATGAGCAGTTCTTC. The chain uses TRBV19 and TRBJ2-1; D may be TRBD2 (5 bases). The germline CDR1 and CDR2 sequences are LNHDA and SQIVND (reference sequence). The CDR3 spans 16 residues. The ends were cut back, 0 bases at V and 4 bases at J, with 13 bases in the middle.

The chain combines TRBV30 with TRBJ1-2; D is unclear. The ends were cut back, 0 bases at V and 6 bases at J, with 5 bases in the middle. Germline V gene data show CDR1 as GTSNPN and CDR2 as SVGIG (reference sequence). The CDR3 is 11 residues long. The CDR3 loop is CAWSVLHGYTF. The CDR3, as DNA: TGTGCCTGGAGTGTACTTCATGGCTACACCTTC.

The rearrangement joins TRBV7-9 to TRBJ2-1; 8 bases map to TRBD1. The junction had 10 bases not matched to a gene; V was cut back by 7 bases and J by 5 bases. Looked up from germline, CDR1 is SEHNR and CDR2 is FQNEAQ (reference sequence). This CDR3 contains 15 residues. CDR3 sequence reads: CASTVNGQGNNEQFF. As DNA, the CDR3 is TGTGCCAGCACCGTGAACGGACAGGGAAACAATGAGCAGTTCTTC.

This clone was seen a handful of times. The gene calls are TRBV28 and TRBJ2-7, with 8 bases matching TRBD1. The germline gives CDR1 MDHEN, CDR2 SYDVKM. The V and J ends lost 10 bases and 5 bases, in that order; junction bases with no gene match: 10. This CDR3 is built from 13 residues. CDR3: CATGGQGAHEQYF. For the CDR3, the DNA is TGTGCCACAGGGGGGCAGGGGGCCCACGAGCAGTACTTC. The whole variable domain, remainder taken from reference TRBV28 and TRBJ2-7, is DVKVTQSSRYLVKRTGEKVFLECVQDMDHENMFWYRQDPGLGLRLIYFSYDVKMKEKGDIPEGYSVSREKKERFSLILESASTNQTSMYLCATGGQGAHEQYFGPGTRLTVT.

The CDR3 DNA reads as TGTGCCAGCAGCTTCCAGGGGCCTAATGAAAAACTGTTTTTT. Translated: CASSFQGPNEKLFF. The chain links TRBV5-4 to TRBJ1-4, with D possibly matching TRBD1 (6 bases). The CDR3 length is 14 residues. Germline lookup yields CDR1 SGHNT and CDR2 YYREEE (reference sequence). V was cut by 2 bases and J by 3 bases, with 8 bases left in between.

The V call is TRBV11-1, the J call TRBJ1-2; D may be TRBD1 (6 bases). V was clipped by 2 bases and J by 5 bases, with 12 bases between them. Germline V CDR1 and CDR2: SGHAT, FQDESV (reference sequence). The CDR3 contains 14 residues. This CDR3 reads CASSLQEGVYGYTF. The CDR3 DNA reads as TGTGCCAGCAGCTTACAAGAGGGGGTTTATGGCTACACCTTC.

The J gene is TRBJ1-6, the V gene TRBV12-3 or TRBV12-4; D is ambiguous. V was trimmed by 6 bases and J by 10 bases, leaving 13 bases between them. The length of the CDR3 is 13 residues. CDR3 residues: CASRVLEQSPLHF. The CDR3 nucleotides are TGTGCCAGCAGGGTCTTGGAGCAGTCACCCCTCCACTTT.

This chain connects TRBV18 to TRBJ2-7, with 11 bases aligning to TRBD1. J gave up 2 bases and V 3 bases, and 6 bases lay outside the gene matches. Germline V gene sequence: CDR1 KGHSH, CDR2 LQKENI. This CDR3 contains 16 residues. CDR3 nucleotide sequence: TGTGCCAGCTCACCCCAGGGACAGGGGGGCCCCTACGAGCAGTACTTC. Translation gives CASSPQGQGGPYEQYF.

The genes are TRBV19 and TRBJ1-5; D remains ambiguous. Germline V gene sequence: CDR1 LNHDA, CDR2 SQIVND (reference sequence). The CDR3 has 12 residues. Trimming took 3 bases from V and 9 from J, leaving 9 bases between them. The DNA of the CDR3 is TGTGCCAGTAGTATTAGAGAAGGGCCCCAGCATTTT. This sequence encodes CASSIREGPQHF.

The chain links TRBV20-1 to TRBJ2-3, with a possible D match to TRBD1 (6 bases). The CDR3 contains 16 residues. Trimming stripped 3 bases from V and 1 base from J, with 17 bases between. Germline CDR1 reads DFQATT; CDR2 reads SNEGSKA (reference sequence). In nucleotides, the CDR3 is TGCAGTGCTAGTGGGACGAGTGGGGGCCGCACAGATACGCAGTATTTT. Translated, it gives CSASGTSGGRTDTQYF.

This clone was seen once. This chain connects TRBV7-9 to TRBJ2-2; no clear D gene. The CDR3 is made up of 15 amino acids. Germline CDR1 and CDR2: SEHNR and FQNEAQ (reference sequence). The ends were cut back, 2 bases at V and 1 base at J, with 8 bases in the middle. CDR3 bases: TGTGCCAGCAGCTTAAGCCAGATGAACACCGGGGAGCTGTTTTTT. The encoded protein is CASSLSQMNTGELFF.

This chain links TRBV7-2 with TRBJ2-5; 7 bases are a match to TRBD2. V shed 7 bases and J 4 bases; nucleotides not matched to a gene: 6. Per germline, CDR1 SGHTA and CDR2 FQGNSA. The CDR3 spans 13 residues. The CDR3 loop reads CASKAGRGETQYF. In nucleotides, the CDR3 is TGTGCCAGCAAAGCGGGGCGGGGAGAGACCCAGTACTTC.

This chain links TRBV3-1 (or the pseudogene TRBV3-2) with TRBJ2-2; D is undetermined. Germline CDR1 and CDR2: LGHDT and YNNKEL (reference sequence). The CDR3 contains 11 residues. Trimming left V 1 base short and J 6 bases short, with 0 bases between. Written as DNA, the CDR3 is TGTGCCAGCAGCCAAGCCGGGGAGCTGTTTTTT. Translated: CASSQAGELFF.